These 8 T cell receptor beta chains came from one sample sequenced in a study of OX40 agonist ivuxolimab in advanced cancers. Generated by immunoSEQ multiplex PCR, the TCRdb table keeps only in-frame clones and is missing some. The sample includes roughly 60,000 clones, around 90% seen only once; the top ten take approximately 0.61%. This specimen consisted of CD4+ or CD8+ T cells sorted from blood, obtained in a trial of the OX40 agonist ivuxolimab. The receptors come from an adult with an advanced solid tumor such as melanoma, head and neck, liver or kidney cancer.

CDR3 residues: CASSSDFGRQVGLSTDTQYF. The CDR3 DNA sequence: TGTGCCAGCAGTTCGGATTTTGGTCGGCAGGTAGGTCTAAGCACAGATACGCAGTATTTT. The chain carries TRBV27 and TRBJ2-3, with unresolved D. CDR1 MNHEY and CDR2 SMNVEV come from the germline V gene (reference sequence). With 4 bases removed from V and 0 bases from J, the gap between germline ends came to 26 bases. The CDR3 spans 20 residues.

The chain recombines TRBV19 with TRBJ2-2; no reliable D call. The germline CDR1 and CDR2 sequences are LNHDA and SQIVND (reference sequence). V was clipped by 3 bases and J by 6 bases, with 2 bases between them. This CDR3 has 11 amino acids. The CDR3 here is CASSISGELFF. The CDR3 DNA follows: TGTGCCAGTAGTATTTCCGGGGAGCTGTTTTTT.

In this sample, this clone turned up once. The V call is TRBV6-5, the J call TRBJ2-3, with D unresolved. CDR3 length: 14 residues. V lost 2 bases and J 1 base, leaving 7 bases between the germline ends. Germline CDR1 MNHEY, CDR2 SVGAGI. CDR3 protein: CASSYGVGTDTQYF. The CDR3 DNA reads TGTGCCAGCAGTTACGGGGTAGGCACAGATACGCAGTATTTT.

This clone was recorded once. V gene TRBV25-1 combines with J gene TRBJ2-5, with D maybe TRBD2 (5 bases). The CDR3 runs to 14 residues. The ends were cut back, 4 bases at V and 4 bases at J, with 13 bases in the middle. Germline CDR1 is MGHDK and CDR2 is SYGVNS. For the CDR3, the DNA is TGTGCCAGCAGTGCCACGGGGAAGGGAGAGACCCAGTACTTC. This gives the protein CASSATGKGETQYF.

The genes are TRBV5-4 and TRBJ1-2; D is unresolved. The V gene lost 4 bases and the J gene lost 2 bases, with 6 bases spanning the gap. This CDR3 is built from 12 residues. CDR1 and CDR2 (germline): SGHNT, YYREEE (reference sequence). The CDR3 loop is CASSGKNYGYTF. The CDR3 DNA reads TGTGCCAGCAGCGGAAAAAACTATGGCTACACCTTC.

This sequence joins TRBV6-1 and TRBJ2-7; 7 nucleotides agree with TRBD1. Trimming removed 7 bases from V and 0 bases from J; junction bases left unmatched: 6. The CDR3 consists of 14 residues. The germline CDR1 and CDR2 sequences are MNHNS and SASEGT. The CDR3 nucleotides read TGTGCCAGCACAGGGGGTTGGGCCTCCTACGAGCAGTACTTC. It encodes CASTGGWASYEQYF.

V is TRBV5-1 and J is TRBJ2-7; 7 bases are a match to TRBD2. V lost 6 bases to trimming and J lost 2 bases; unmatched junction nucleotides: 2. The length of the CDR3 is 12 residues. Germline CDR1 reads SGHRS; CDR2 reads YFSETQ. As DNA, the CDR3 is TGCGCCAGCACTAGCGGAACCTACGAGCAGTACTTC. Protein: CASTSGTYEQYF.

V and J are TRBV5-1 and TRBJ2-7; 8 nucleotides line up with TRBD1. The CDR3 totals 15 residues. Germline lookup yields CDR1 SGHRS and CDR2 YFSETQ. After removal of 0 bases from V and 6 bases from J, the junction contained 8 bases not matched to a gene. CDR3 loop: CASSLGRGRVSEQYF. As DNA, the CDR3 is TGCGCCAGCAGCTTGGGCAGGGGGCGAGTTTCCGAGCAGTACTTC.